The source of this TCR beta chain is a study of cytomegalovirus exposure and HLA in healthy donors. Remarks on this clone: Its target is unknown.

Overall study results and limits: Sequence variants that were highly shared formed a cluster that was likely a sequencing artifact. Analysis was carried out at a later point, and it linked a missense DCLRE1C variant to TCR beta V- and J-gene trimming. Reports credit the classifier with highly specific, highly sensitive diagnosis of cytomegalovirus status.

Amplification used 60 Vbeta primers and 13 Jbeta primers. Libraries were prepared by immunoSEQ multiplex PCR; TCRdb keeps only in-frame clonotypes and omits some of them. Its table records approximately 110,000 clones. The V and J ends lost 6 bases and 6 bases, in that order; junction bases with no gene match: 5. Germline V gene lookup returns CDR1 LNHDA and CDR2 SQIVND (reference sequence). This CDR3 region has 13 residues. Sequences were obtained from PBMCs. The V call is TRBV19, the J call TRBJ2-4, with 7 bases that match TRBD1. The sequence came from a man younger than 35 in good health and CMV-seronegative. Written as DNA, the CDR3 is TGTGCCAGTAGGAAGACAGGGAGAAACATTCAGTACTTC. The encoded protein is CASRKTGRNIQYF.